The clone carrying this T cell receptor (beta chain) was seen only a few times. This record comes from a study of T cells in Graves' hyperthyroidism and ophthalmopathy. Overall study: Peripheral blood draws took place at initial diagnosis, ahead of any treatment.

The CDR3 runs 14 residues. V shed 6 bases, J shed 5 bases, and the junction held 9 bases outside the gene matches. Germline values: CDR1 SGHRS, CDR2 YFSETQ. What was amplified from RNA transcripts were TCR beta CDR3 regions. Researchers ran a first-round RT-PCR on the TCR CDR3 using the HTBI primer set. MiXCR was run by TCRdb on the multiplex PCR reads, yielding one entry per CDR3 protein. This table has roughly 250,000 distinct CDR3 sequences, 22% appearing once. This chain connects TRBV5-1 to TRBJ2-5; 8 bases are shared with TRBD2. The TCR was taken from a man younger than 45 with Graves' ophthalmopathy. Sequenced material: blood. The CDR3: CASKRREVGETQYF. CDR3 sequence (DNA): TGCGCCAGCAAAAGGCGGGAGGTAGGGGAGACCCAGTACTTC.